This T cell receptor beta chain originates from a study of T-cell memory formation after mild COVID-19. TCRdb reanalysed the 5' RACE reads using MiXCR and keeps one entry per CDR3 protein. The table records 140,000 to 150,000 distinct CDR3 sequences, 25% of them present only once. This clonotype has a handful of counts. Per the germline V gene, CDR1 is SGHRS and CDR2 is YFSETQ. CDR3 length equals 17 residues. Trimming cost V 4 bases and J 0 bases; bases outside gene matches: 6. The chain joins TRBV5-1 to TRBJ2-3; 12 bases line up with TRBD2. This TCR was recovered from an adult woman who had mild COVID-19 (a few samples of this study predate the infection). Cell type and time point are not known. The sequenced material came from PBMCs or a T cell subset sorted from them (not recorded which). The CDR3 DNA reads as TGCGCCAGCAGCGTAGGGACTAGCGGGTTTAGCACAGATACGCAGTATTTT. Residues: CASSVGTSGFSTDTQYF.